Listed below are T cell receptor beta chains from one sample, sequenced in a study of T cells in Graves' hyperthyroidism and ophthalmopathy. TCRdb fed the multiplex PCR reads into MiXCR, producing one record per CDR3 protein. This table holds about 400,000 distinct CDR3 sequences, roughly 15% found once. Sequencing was done on a sample of blood. All receptors come from a woman aged 55-69 years with Graves' ophthalmopathy. Both conserved end residues are part of each CDR3. The D gene is left open where the match is weak. A clone size is listed for some rows: how often the clone was seen (once, few, many), or a class if it is expanded.

>.|TRBV7-7|TRBJ1-2|many
TGTGCTAGCAGCTTAGCGACGGGGGACTATGGCTACACCTTC
CASSLATGDYGYTF
>TRBD1|TRBV20-1|TRBJ2-7|many
TGCAGTGCTAGAGACTCCGGGACAGGGGTCCTCTACGAGCAGTACTTC
CSARDSGTGVLYEQYF
>TRBD2|TRBV6-1|TRBJ2-5|few
TGTGCCAGCAGTTTGACTAGCGGGAGGGCCGTGGAGACCCAGTACTTC
CASSLTSGRAVETQYF
>TRBD1|TRBV20-1|TRBJ1-1|few
TGCAGTGCTCGGCCAGACAGGGGGCCCACTGAAGCTTTCTTT
CSARPDRGPTEAFF
>.|TRBV18|TRBJ2-3|few
TGTGGCAGCTCACCAGATAGCACAGATACGCAGTATTTT
CGSSPDSTDTQYF
>.|TRBV27|TRBJ2-7|.
TGTGCCAGCAGTTTATCCGGGCAGGGTAGCTACGAGCAGTACTTC
CASSLSGQGSYEQYF
>TRBD2|TRBV28|TRBJ2-1|many
TGTGCCAGCAGTCCGGCCTCTAGCGGGAGCTCCTACAATGAGCAGTTCTTC
CASSPASSGSSYNEQFF
>.|TRBV2|TRBJ2-7|many
TGTGCCAGCAGTGAGACGACGGCTTACGAGCAGTACTTC
CASSETTAYEQYF
>.|TRBV29-1|TRBJ2-3|few
TGCAGCGTTGAACTCCGCTTCGGGGGCCCTGCGACGGATACGCAGTATTTT
CSVELRFGGPATDTQYF
>TRBD2|TRBV12-3/TRBV12-4|TRBJ2-7|many
TGTGCCAGCAGCATCAGAGGACTAGCGGGAGCGGGAAAAGAGAGGGGTGAGCAGTACTTC
CASSIRGLAGAGKERGEQYF
>.|TRBV29-1|TRBJ2-3|few
TGCAGCGTTGGAAGGGGGGGCAGCTCTAGCACAGATACGCAGTATTTT
CSVGRGGSSSTDTQYF
>.|TRBV27|TRBJ2-2|many
TGTGCCAGCAGTCTCCCTCACGAGGTAATCGAAGTGGACACCGGGGAGCTGTTTTTT
CASSLPHEVIEVDTGELFF
>TRBD2|TRBV9|TRBJ2-3|few
TGTGCCAGCAGCCCTAGCGGGAGGGCCTTCACAGATACGCAGTATTTT
CASSPSGRAFTDTQYF
>.|TRBV18|TRBJ2-3|few
TGTGCCAGCTCACCGCGCGTCGGAGGCACAGATACGCAGTATTTT
CASSPRVGGTDTQYF
>.|TRBV2|TRBJ2-1|many
TGTGCCAGCAGTGTAAACTGGGGGGGGGCTGAGCAGTTCTTC
CASSVNWGGAEQFF
>.|TRBV6-2/TRBV6-3|TRBJ1-5|few
TGTGCCAGCAGTAACCCGGGACCCAATCAGCCCCAGCATTTT
CASSNPGPNQPQHF
>.|TRBV4-1|TRBJ1-5|many
TGCGCCAGCAGCCCGAACAGGGATAGCAATCAGCCCCAGCATTTT
CASSPNRDSNQPQHF
>.|TRBV30|TRBJ2-7|many
TGTGCCTGGAGTCAGAGTCCTGATGAGCAGTACTTC
CAWSQSPDEQYF
>.|TRBV19|TRBJ1-5|few
TGTGCCAGTAGAAGAACAGGGCAATTATATCAGCCCCAGCATTTT
CASRRTGQLYQPQHF
>.|TRBV28|TRBJ1-6|many
TGTGCCAGCAGACGCGGGGGGGTTAATTCACCCCTCCACTTT
CASRRGGVNSPLHF
>.|TRBV25-1|TRBJ1-1|few
TGTGCCAGCAGTGACGAGGACGGCAGAGTCAACACTGAAGCTTTCTTT
CASSDEDGRVNTEAFF
>TRBD2|TRBV28|TRBJ2-3|many
TGTGCCGGGACTAGCGGGGCTAGCACAGATACGCAGTATTTT
CAGTSGASTDTQYF
>.|TRBV12-3/TRBV12-4|TRBJ2-1|many
TGTGCCAGCATCGAGGGGGTCTCCTACAATGAGCAGTTCTTC
CASIEGVSYNEQFF
>TRBD1|TRBV18|TRBJ2-7|many
TGTGCCAGCTCAGCGGACAGGGCTGGCGAGCAGTACTTC
CASSADRAGEQYF
>.|TRBV12-3/TRBV12-4|TRBJ1-5|many
TGTGCCAGCAGTTTCTTATCAGGCAATCAGCCCCAGCATTTT
CASSFLSGNQPQHF
>.|TRBV2|TRBJ2-7|many
TGTGCCAGCAGACCGGGAACGGGCCGCGAGCAGTACTTC
CASRPGTGREQYF
>.|TRBV20-1|TRBJ2-3|many
TGCAGTGCTAGGGATCCGCATGGCACAGATACGCAGTATTTT
CSARDPHGTDTQYF
>TRBD1|TRBV28|TRBJ2-1|many
TGTGCCAGCAGTTTGTCGTCGGGACAGTTCAATGAGCAGTTCTTC
CASSLSSGQFNEQFF
>.|TRBV12-3/TRBV12-4|TRBJ2-1|.
TGTGCCAGCAGTTTAGGCGTAGGGCAGTTCTTC
CASSLGVGQFF
>TRBD2|TRBV3-1|TRBJ2-3|many
TGTGCCAGCAGCACCGGACTAGCGGGTTTCACAGATACGCAGTATTTT
CASSTGLAGFTDTQYF
>.|TRBV20-1|TRBJ2-7|many
TGCAGTGCCCGAGACATCTCCTACGAGCAGTACTTC
CSARDISYEQYF
>.|TRBV2|TRBJ2-5|many
TGTGCCAGCAGCGAGCGGTCGTACCAAGAGACCCAGTACTTC
CASSERSYQETQYF
>.|TRBV6-4|TRBJ2-3|.
TGTGCCAGCAGTTTGACTAGTTCAGATACGCAGTATTTT
CASSLTSSDTQYF
>.|TRBV10-2|TRBJ2-1|.
TGCGCCAGCGGGGACGCAGCCTACGAGCAGTTCTTC
CASGDAAYEQFF
>.|TRBV12-3/TRBV12-4|TRBJ2-6|few
TGTGCCAGCAGTTTACGGCCTTACTCTGGGGCCAACGTCCTGACTTTC
CASSLRPYSGANVLTF
>TRBD2|TRBV7-3|TRBJ2-1|many
TGTGCCAGCAGCCATGGACTAGCGGCCTACAATGAGCAGTTCTTC
CASSHGLAAYNEQFF
>.|TRBV24-1|TRBJ1-2|few
TGTGCCACCAGTGTCCCGAGGGATGGCTACACCTTC
CATSVPRDGYTF